One and the same sample provided the 32 T cell receptor beta chains below, sequenced in a study of blood T cell repertoires in COVID-19 (dated by TCRdb to the early 2020s). Receptor amplification or capture employed the immunoSEQ multiplex PCR assay. Drawn from immuneACCESS, this table holds only the in-frame rearrangements with V and J called that TCRdb kept. Clones are partly lost; checked studies trace under half to an unresolved V gene and leave the rest unexplained. The sample table shows some 220,000 clones, and roughly 85% are seen once. The top ten hold 5.1% of the sample. Specimen: peripheral blood. The receptor source for this set is a man aged 45 to 65 with COVID-19, enrolled during active disease.

A single count supports this clone. The chain uses TRBV2 and TRBJ2-3; D perhaps matches TRBD1 (6 bases). This CDR3 has 12 amino acids. Deletions cut 7 bases from V and 4 bases from J, with 9 bases between. Per germline, CDR1 SNHLY and CDR2 FYNNEI. Written as DNA, the CDR3 is TGTGCCAGCAAAACAGGGTCAGATACGCAGTATTTT. Residues: CASKTGSDTQYF. Full variable domain (rest looked up from reference TRBV2 and TRBJ2-3): EPEVTQTPSHQVTQMGQEVILRCVPISNHLYFYWYRQILGQKVEFLVSFYNNEISEKSEIFDDQFSVERPDGSNFTLKIRSTKLEDSAMYFCASKTGSDTQYFGPGTRLTVL.

This clone was seen once. This chain links TRBV29-1 with TRBJ1-5; no firm D call. Trimming shortened V by 5 bases and J by 2 bases, and 16 bases separated the two germline ends. The CDR3 extends over 15 amino acids. Germline V gene data show CDR1 as SQVTM and CDR2 as ANQGSEA. Here the CDR3 DNA reads TGCAGCGTTTCGTCTTCCGGGGATCGCAATCAGCCCCAGCATTTT. It is translated as CSVSSSGDRNQPQHF.

DNA of the CDR3: TGTGCCAGCAGCTTGTACCAGGGCGACTATGGCTACACCTTC. Its protein product is CASSLYQGDYGYTF. The J gene is TRBJ1-2, the V gene TRBV5-5; D possibly corresponds to TRBD1 (5 bases). Germline V gene sequence: CDR1 SGHKS, CDR2 YYEKEE (reference sequence). The length of the CDR3 is 14 residues. V was shortened by 1 base and J by 3 bases, with 10 bases between the two germline ends.

The chain carries TRBV4-1 and TRBJ2-3, with 10 positions matching TRBD2. Germline assignment: CDR1 MGHRA and CDR2 YSYEKL. The ends lost 5 bases at V and 0 bases at J; junction bases unmatched: 11. This CDR3 has 18 residues. CDR3 protein: CASSASGGVDLSTDTQYF. As DNA, the CDR3 is TGCGCCAGCAGCGCCAGCGGGGGGGTAGATCTTAGCACAGATACGCAGTATTTT.

This clone was observed a handful of times. The chain is built from TRBV9 and TRBJ2-1; 9 bases are shared with TRBD1. Trimming took 4 bases from V and 5 from J; bases not matched to a gene: 10. Germline V CDR1 and CDR2: SGDLS, YYNGEE. This CDR3 is 16 amino acids long. CDR3 sequence (DNA): TGTGCCAGCAGCCCGAGAGGGACAGGGACTCACAATGAGCAGTTCTTC. It translates to CASSPRGTGTHNEQFF.

V usage is TRBV4-3 and J usage is TRBJ2-1; TRBD2 aligns across 7 bases. The germline V gene encodes CDR1 LGHNA and CDR2 YSLEER. V was pared by 0 bases and J by 11 bases, with 13 bases of the junction left unmatched. CDR3 length: 16 residues. For the CDR3, the DNA is TGCGCCAGCAGCCAAGATCTCAGCGGAGGCGGGGGTAAGCAGTTCTTC. Translation: CASSQDLSGGGGKQFF.

This chain joins TRBV2 and TRBJ1-2; D perhaps matches TRBD1 (5 bases). The V gene lost 6 bases and the J gene lost 8 bases, with 19 bases spanning the gap. CDR3 length equals 14 residues. Per the germline V gene, CDR1 is SNHLY and CDR2 is FYNNEI. CDR3 sequence reads: CASSKARVAGGYTF. The CDR3 DNA sequence: TGTGCCAGCAGCAAGGCCAGGGTAGCTGGAGGCTACACCTTC.

This chain joins TRBV5-8 and TRBJ1-5, with 7 bases aligning to TRBD1. Trimming removed 0 bases from V and 8 bases from J; junction bases left unmatched: 14. The CDR3 spans 17 residues. Germline-derived CDR1 and CDR2 are SGHTS and YDEGEE. This CDR3 reads CASSLVEGASPGKPQHF. As DNA, the CDR3 is TGTGCCAGCAGCTTGGTAGAGGGGGCTTCCCCAGGCAAGCCCCAGCATTTT.

The chain carries TRBV18 and TRBJ2-1, with TRBD2 matching over 8 bases. The CDR3 is made up of 15 amino acids. J gave up 7 bases and V 4 bases, and 9 bases lay outside the gene matches. CDR1 is KGHSH and CDR2 is LQKENI in the germline V gene. The CDR3 protein is CASSLAGSRRNEQFF. As DNA, the CDR3 is TGTGCCAGCTCACTAGCGGGGTCCAGGAGGAATGAGCAGTTCTTC. Looking up the rest from reference TRBV18 and TRBJ2-1 gives the full variable domain: NAGVMQNPRHLVRRRGQEARLRCSPMKGHSHVYWYRQLPEEGLKFMVYLQKENIIDESGMPKERFSAEFPKEGPSILRIQQVVRGDSAAYFCASSLAGSRRNEQFFGPGTRLTVL.

The chain carries TRBV2 and TRBJ1-5; the D is unclear. CDR1 SNHLY and CDR2 FYNNEI come from the germline V gene. V lost 4 bases to trimming and J lost 5 bases, with 9 bases between them. CDR3 length: 13 amino acids. This chain's CDR3 is CASSAGRDQPQHF. In DNA form, the CDR3 reads TGTGCCAGCAGTGCGGGTCGGGATCAGCCCCAGCATTTT.

This clone has just a few counts. This chain connects TRBV7-6 to TRBJ2-2; a weak D match, TRBD2 (5 bases). Germline V gives CDR1 SGHVS, CDR2 FNYEAQ. This CDR3 is 17 amino acids long. The V end lost 6 bases, the J end lost 4 bases, and 21 bases lay between the germline ends. CDR3 DNA sequence: TGTGCCAGCAGGAGTCGCGATTCGGGGATGGGCACCGGGGAGCTGTTTTTT. This encodes CASRSRDSGMGTGELFF.

This chain joins TRBV12-3 or TRBV12-4 and TRBJ1-5, with D tentatively TRBD1 (5 bases). The CDR3 sequence is 13 residues long. The V gene lost 2 bases and the J gene lost 4 bases, with 6 bases spanning the gap. CDR3 region: CASSLTGNQPQHF. For the CDR3, the DNA is TGTGCCAGCAGTTTAACAGGAAATCAGCCCCAGCATTTT.

The rearrangement uses TRBV9 and TRBJ1-3; 7 bases are a match to TRBD1. CDR3 length: 16 residues. The germline V gene encodes CDR1 SGDLS and CDR2 YYNGEE. V dropped 0 bases and J dropped 2; count of bases not matched to a gene: 5. The CDR3 DNA follows: TGTGCCAGCAGCGTAGCGGGGACAGCTACTGGAAACACCATATATTTT. It codes for CASSVAGTATGNTIYF. Complete variable domain (other parts from reference TRBV9 and TRBJ1-3): DSGVTQTPKHLITATGQRVTLRCSPRSGDLSVYWYQQSLDQGLQFLIQYYNGEERAKGNILERFSAQQFPDLHSELNLSSLELGDSALYFCASSVAGTATGNTIYFGEGSWLTVV.

The V call is TRBV5-4, the J call TRBJ2-1; 11 bases are shared with TRBD2. This CDR3 has 16 residues. Per the germline V gene, CDR1 is SGHNT and CDR2 is YYREEE (reference sequence). With V trimmed by 0 bases and J by 4 bases, 3 bases remained unmatched. In nucleotides, the CDR3 is TGTGCCAGCAGCTTGGGGGGGACTAGCGGATACAATGAGCAGTTCTTC. Translation gives CASSLGGTSGYNEQFF.

The chain joins TRBV9 to TRBJ1-1; 8 nucleotides match TRBD1. This CDR3 comprises 17 residues. Germline CDR1 SGDLS, CDR2 YYNGEE. V was clipped by 4 bases and J by 6 bases; unmatched bases: 17. CDR3 in DNA: TGTGCCAGCAGCCCCTGGGACAGGCCTTCGCAGGAGGCTGAAGCTTTCTTT. Encoded protein: CASSPWDRPSQEAEAFF.

The J gene is TRBJ2-7, the V gene TRBV6-5; D is possibly TRBD2 (6 bases). Trimming removed 5 bases from V and 1 base from J, with 15 bases in between. This CDR3 spans 15 amino acids. The germline gives CDR1 MNHEY, CDR2 SVGAGI. The CDR3 DNA follows: TGTGCCAGCAGTCGCCGGGGGACTCCATCCTACGAGCAGTACTTC. It codes for CASSRRGTPSYEQYF.

The table lists this clone with a count of one. The chain combines TRBV4-1 with TRBJ1-4; 8 bases map to TRBD1. The CDR3 length is 12 residues. The trim removed 7 bases at V and 8 bases at J, leaving 3 bases unmatched. The germline CDR1 and CDR2 sequences are MGHRA and YSYEKL. This CDR3 reads CASKGQVEKLFF. CDR3 DNA sequence: TGCGCCAGCAAGGGACAGGTCGAAAAACTGTTTTTT.

This clone was counted a single time. The chain links TRBV6-1 to TRBJ2-2; perhaps TRBD1 as D (6 bases). Germline assignment: CDR1 MNHNS and CDR2 SASEGT. This CDR3 is built from 13 residues. The V gene lost 2 bases and the J gene lost 6 bases, with 7 bases spanning the gap. The CDR3 protein is CASSERQAGELFF. CDR3 sequence (DNA): TGTGCCAGCAGTGAACGACAGGCCGGGGAGCTGTTTTTT.

The chain joins TRBV28 to TRBJ1-1; tentatively, D is TRBD1 (6 bases). Trimming took 6 bases from V and 10 from J, leaving 15 bases between them. Germline loops: CDR1 MDHEN, CDR2 SYDVKM. This CDR3 has 12 amino acids. CDR3 residues: CASRTRAGVAFF. The CDR3 bases are TGTGCCAGCAGGACACGGGCAGGGGTAGCTTTCTTT.

The chain joins TRBV10-3 to TRBJ2-3; TRBD2 aligns across 7 bases. This CDR3 is built from 16 residues. The ends lost 11 bases at V and 2 bases at J; junction bases unmatched: 16. CDR1 is ENHRY and CDR2 is SYGVKD in the germline V gene. The CDR3 reads CAPLGGSGALTDTQYF. CDR3 DNA sequence: TGTGCCCCCCTGGGGGGAAGCGGGGCCCTCACAGATACGCAGTATTTT.

The chain couples TRBV25-1 to TRBJ2-7, with D uncertain. V was clipped by 4 bases and J by 2 bases, with 12 bases between them. The CDR3 has 14 residues. Germline V gives CDR1 MGHDK, CDR2 SYGVNS. The DNA of the CDR3 is TGTGCCAGCAGTGCCCTCGTGTCCGCCTACGAGCAGTACTTC. Its protein is CASSALVSAYEQYF.

The J gene is TRBJ2-3, the V gene TRBV28, with TRBD1 identical over 11 bases. CDR3 size: 15 residues. Germline CDR1 is MDHEN and CDR2 is SYDVKM. With 5 bases clipped from V and 4 bases from J, the junction kept 5 bases outside the gene matches. CDR3 amino acids: CASSLGGQGADTQYF. The CDR3 DNA follows: TGTGCCAGCAGTCTAGGGGGACAGGGGGCAGATACGCAGTATTTT.

This chain joins TRBV5-1 and TRBJ1-1, with TRBD1 as a possible D gene (5 bases). The V gene's germline CDR1 is SGHRS and CDR2 YFSETQ. This CDR3 is built from 14 residues. V was trimmed by 4 bases and J by 1 base, leaving 11 bases between them. CDR3 sequence: CASSGAAQNTEAFF. DNA of the CDR3: TGCGCCAGCAGCGGGGCAGCCCAGAACACTGAAGCTTTCTTT.

The chain has TRBV6-5 and TRBJ2-1; D remains unclear. The CDR3 length is 13 residues. CDR1 MNHEY and CDR2 SVGAGI come from the germline V gene. V shed 6 bases and J shed 4 bases, with 10 bases lying between them. CDR3 amino acids: CASRRQKYNEQFF. Here the CDR3 DNA reads TGTGCCAGCAGGCGACAAAAATACAATGAGCAGTTCTTC.

The chain employs TRBV4-1 and TRBJ1-5; 10 positions match TRBD1. The CDR3 has 16 amino acids. Germline V gene data show CDR1 as MGHRA and CDR2 as YSYEKL. The V segment lost 3 bases and the J segment 4 bases; nucleotides outside the gene matches: 6. In nucleotides, the CDR3 is TGCGCCAGCAGCCACGACCGGGACAGGGGAAATCAGCCCCAGCATTTT. Translation gives CASSHDRDRGNQPQHF.

V gene TRBV5-1 combines with J gene TRBJ2-2; 9 bases agree with TRBD2. Per germline, CDR1 SGHRS and CDR2 YFSETQ. This CDR3 is built from 14 residues. The trim removed 4 bases at V and 8 bases at J, leaving 6 bases unmatched. CDR3 residues: CASSRGTSTGELFF. CDR3 sequence (DNA): TGCGCCAGCAGCCGTGGGACTAGCACTGGGGAGCTGTTTTTT.

This clone was observed once. The rearrangement joins TRBV21-1 to TRBJ1-5; the D call TRBD1 from the table was never checked on the DNA. TRBV21-1 is annotated as a pseudogene. The CDR3 is 18 amino acids. The CDR3, as DNA: TGTGCCAGCAGCAAAGAGGGACAGGGGAACAATAGCAATCAGCCCCAGCATTTT. Encoded protein: CASSKEGQGNNSNQPQHF.

The V and J genes are TRBV5-1 and TRBJ2-2; no clear D. CDR1 is SGHRS and CDR2 is YFSETQ in the germline V gene. The V and J ends lost 2 bases and 4 bases respectively, with 6 bases between them. The CDR3 runs to 13 residues. Written as DNA, the CDR3 is TGCGCCAGCAGCTTCTATACCACCGGGGAGCTGTTTTTT. Translating gives CASSFYTTGELFF. The full variable domain, rest sourced from reference TRBV5-1 and TRBJ2-2, is KAGVTQTPRYLIKTRGQQVTLSCSPISGHRSVSWYQQTPGQGLQFLFEYFSETQRNKGNFPGRFSGRQFSNSRSEMNVSTLELGDSALYLCASSFYTTGELFFGEGSRLTVL.

This clone has a handful of counts. The V and J genes are TRBV5-4 and TRBJ1-2; D gene ambiguous. V lost 1 base, J lost 5 bases, and 12 bases lay in between. CDR1 and CDR2 (germline): SGHNT, YYREEE (reference sequence). This CDR3 is built from 14 residues. The CDR3 DNA reads as TGTGCCAGCAGCTTGTCCGGGAGCGTTTATGGCTACACCTTC. Translation gives CASSLSGSVYGYTF.

This chain links TRBV3-1 (or the pseudogene TRBV3-2) with TRBJ1-1; 7 positions match TRBD1. V shed 5 bases and J 5 bases; nucleotides not matched to a gene: 11. CDR3 length: 15 residues. The germline V gene has CDR1 LGHDT and CDR2 YNNKEL (reference sequence). CDR3 amino acids: CASSLGYRGYTEAFF. The DNA of the CDR3 is TGTGCCAGCAGCTTAGGTTACAGGGGTTATACTGAAGCTTTCTTT.

The rearrangement joins TRBV5-4 to TRBJ1-1; D remains unclear. This CDR3 comprises 16 residues. V lost 0 bases and J lost 1, with 13 bases in between. The germline gives CDR1 SGHNT, CDR2 YYREEE (reference sequence). CDR3 residues: CASSLGGLARNTEAFF. CDR3 DNA: TGTGCCAGCAGCTTGGGAGGCCTCGCTCGGAACACTGAAGCTTTCTTT.

As concerns this clone: The conserved phenylalanine or tryptophan is not found at the CDR3 terminus, so this likely reflects a read error. Because the CDR3's place on the DNA is in doubt, the DNA is left out and the CDR3 is given as listed by TCRdb. The CDR3 region is CASSPLLGTGLL. The chain joins TRBV6-5 to TRBJ2-7; the table calls TRBD1, which could not be checked here. CDR1 and CDR2 from the germline V gene are MNHEY and SVGAGI. Inclusive of both ends, the CDR3 amounts to 12 amino acids.